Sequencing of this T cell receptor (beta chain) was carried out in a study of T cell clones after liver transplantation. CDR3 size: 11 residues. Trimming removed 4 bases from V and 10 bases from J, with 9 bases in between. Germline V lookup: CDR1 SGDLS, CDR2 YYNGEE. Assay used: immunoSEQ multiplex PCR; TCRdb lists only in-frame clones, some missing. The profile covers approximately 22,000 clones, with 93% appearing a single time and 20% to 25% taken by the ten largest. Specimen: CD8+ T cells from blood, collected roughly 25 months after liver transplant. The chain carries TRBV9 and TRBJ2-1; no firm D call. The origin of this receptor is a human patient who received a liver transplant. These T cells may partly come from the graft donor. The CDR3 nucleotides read TGTGCCAGCAGCTTAGGGCGCGAGCAGTTCTTC. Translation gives CASSLGREQFF.